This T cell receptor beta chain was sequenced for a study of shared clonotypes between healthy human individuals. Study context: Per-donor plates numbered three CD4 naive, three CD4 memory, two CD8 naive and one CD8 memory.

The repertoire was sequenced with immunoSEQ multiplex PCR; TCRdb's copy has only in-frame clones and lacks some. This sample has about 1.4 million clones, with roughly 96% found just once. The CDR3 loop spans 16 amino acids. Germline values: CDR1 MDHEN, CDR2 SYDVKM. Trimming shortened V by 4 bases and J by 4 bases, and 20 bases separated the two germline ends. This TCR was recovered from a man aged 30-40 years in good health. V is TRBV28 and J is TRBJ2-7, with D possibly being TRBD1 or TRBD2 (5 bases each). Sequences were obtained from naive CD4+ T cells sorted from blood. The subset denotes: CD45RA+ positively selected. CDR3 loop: CASSYLWGRKLYEQYF. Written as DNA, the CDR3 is TGTGCCAGCAGTTACTTGTGGGGGAGAAAATTGTACGAGCAGTACTTC.